This TCR beta chain was sequenced in a study of cytomegalovirus exposure and HLA in healthy donors. It was with 60 Vbeta and 13 Jbeta primers that the PCR ran. Libraries were prepared by immunoSEQ multiplex PCR; TCRdb keeps only in-frame clonotypes and omits some of them. The data hold some 220,000 clones, with around 80% observed a single time. Those who donated were healthy bone marrow donors. Unmatched junction bases numbered 11, after V lost 3 bases and J lost 0 bases. CDR1 and CDR2 from the germline V gene are LNHNV and YYDKDF (reference sequence). The CDR3 has 18 residues. The sequence was obtained from a boy younger than 18 in good health and CMV-seronegative. The chain joins TRBV15 to TRBJ2-4, with 7 nucleotides matching TRBD2. The source material was PBMCs. CDR3 protein: CATSSLMSAGVAKNIQYF. The DNA for the CDR3 is TGTGCCACCAGCAGCCTAATGTCGGCGGGAGTAGCCAAAAACATTCAGTACTTC. Together with reference TRBV15 and TRBJ2-4, the CDR3 gives the full variable domain: DAMVIQNPRYQVTQFGKPVTLSCSQTLNHNVMYWYQQKSSQAPKLLFHYYDKDFNNEADTPDNFQSRRPNTSFCFLDIRSPGLGDTAMYLCATSSLMSAGVAKNIQYFGAGTRLSVL.